The clone carrying this T cell receptor beta chain came up many times. Its antigen is still unknown. The CDR3 loop spans 15 amino acids. CDR1 and CDR2 (germline): MDHEN, SYDVKM. V was clipped by 11 bases and J by 0 bases, with 19 bases between them. These data originate in a study of T cell repertoires in cytomegalovirus infection. At the level of the study: CMV infection plus the matching HLA type was flagged by public TCR beta signatures.

TCRdb used MiXCR to reprocess the reads, holding one entry per CDR3 protein. The table includes about 180,000 distinct CDR3 sequences, approximately 15% detected once. Study outcomes and limitations: Summed frequency of shared TCR beta families picked out CMV carriers who also had the relevant HLA. The ex vivo response was dominated by HLA-C-restricted CMV-specific TCR beta clonotypes.

The chain combines TRBV28 with TRBJ1-1, with D tentatively TRBD1 (5 bases). The sequence came from a human donor in good health (CMV status not recorded). Some clones in this sample may be carry-over from other donors' samples. The sample consisted of PBMCs. The CDR3: CAHLSAQGMNTEAFF. CDR3 in DNA: TGTGCCCACCTGTCCGCCCAGGGCATGAACACTGAAGCTTTCTTT.